The T cell receptor (beta chain) described here comes from a study of response to subunit inactivated influenza vaccine. General study points: After each seasonal influenza vaccination, few new T cells are recruited, the authors suggested.

This CDR3 region has 13 residues. V gave up 8 bases and J gave up 1 base, with 9 bases separating them. In TCRdb, the RT-PCR reads were re-called with MiXCR into one record per CDR3 protein. The repertoire holds about 190,000 distinct CDR3 sequences, 14% seen once, with approximately 24% in the top ten. A few counts support this clonotype. Its specificity is unknown. This specimen was CD8+ T cells sorted from PBMCs, taken more than 4 days after vaccination. The gene calls are TRBV12-3 or TRBV12-4 and TRBJ1-5; perhaps TRBD1 as D (5 bases). The sequence derives from a man over 45 who received an inactivated influenza vaccine. This CDR3 reads CASGAVSNQPQHF. CDR3 in DNA: TGTGCCAGCGGGGCAGTGAGCAATCAGCCCCAGCATTTT.